Shown below are 13 T cell receptor beta chains from a single sample sequenced in a study of T cells in Graves' hyperthyroidism and ophthalmopathy. RNA transcripts provided the source from which TCR beta CDR3 regions were amplified. First-round RT-PCR with HTBI primers amplified the TCR CDR3 region. TCRdb re-analysed the multiplex PCR reads in MiXCR, keeping a single row per CDR3 protein. Here the sample spans roughly 500,000 distinct CDR3 sequences, 35% to 55% being singletons. What was sequenced was peripheral blood or thyroid tissue (not recorded which). These receptor sequences come from an adult woman with Graves' disease, either hyperthyroidism or ophthalmopathy (not recorded which).

The chain couples TRBV14 to TRBJ1-1; D remains ambiguous. The CDR3 has 14 residues. V dropped 2 bases and J dropped 5 bases, with 12 bases sitting between them. CDR1 is SGHDN, CDR2 FVKESK, per germline. The CDR3 is CASSQLLGGTEAFF. CDR3 in DNA: TGTGCCAGCAGCCAACTTCTAGGCGGAACTGAAGCTTTCTTT.

The CDR3 loop reads CASIWVRTGEAFF. The CDR3 region has the DNA TGTGCCAGTATTTGGGTTAGGACGGGTGAAGCTTTCTTT. The V call is TRBV19, the J call TRBJ1-1; D gene uncertain. This CDR3 comprises 13 residues. Trimming took 7 bases from V and 7 from J, leaving 16 bases between them. Per germline, CDR1 LNHDA and CDR2 SQIVND (reference sequence).

The rearrangement links TRBV6-1 to TRBJ1-1; TRBD1 might be the D (5 bases). CDR1 and CDR2 (germline): MNHNS, SASEGT. CDR3 length: 14 amino acids. V was clipped by 2 bases and J by 4 bases, with 11 bases between them. The CDR3 here is CASSEWGVGTEAFF. The CDR3 nucleotides read TGTGCCAGCAGTGAATGGGGGGTGGGCACTGAAGCTTTCTTT.

This clonotype was seen more than once but under ten times. The rearrangement uses TRBV2 and TRBJ1-5, with no clear D. Germline CDR1 is SNHLY and CDR2 is FYNNEI. V lost 4 bases and J 3 bases, leaving 7 bases between the germline ends. The CDR3 is 13 residues long. CDR3 coding DNA: TGTGCCAGCAGTGCCCAGTACAATCAGCCCCAGCATTTT. Translating it yields CASSAQYNQPQHF. Full variable domain (remainder filled in from reference TRBV2 and TRBJ1-5): EPEVTQTPSHQVTQMGQEVILRCVPISNHLYFYWYRQILGQKVEFLVSFYNNEISEKSEIFDDQFSVERPDGSNFTLKIRSTKLEDSAMYFCASSAQYNQPQHFGDGTRLSIL.

The sample holds a few counts of this clonotype. The rearrangement uses TRBV7-6 and TRBJ2-2; 9 nucleotides match TRBD2. The CDR3 runs to 15 residues. Germline assignment: CDR1 SGHVS and CDR2 FNYEAQ. J was trimmed by 1 base and V by 5 bases; bases with no gene match: 2. CDR3 region: CASSNSGGNTGELFF. DNA for the CDR3: TGTGCCAGCAGCAATAGCGGGGGGAACACCGGGGAGCTGTTTTTT.

In this sample, this clonotype turned up a few times. A much larger clone is a single base away; this may be a read error. The chain uses TRBV5-1 and TRBJ1-6; D unresolved. V was clipped by 0 bases and J by 11 bases, with 12 bases between them. Per the germline V gene, CDR1 is SGHRS and CDR2 is YFSETQ. The length of the CDR3 is 14 residues. CDR3 protein: CASSLGNSRAPLHF. The CDR3 nucleotides read TGCGCCAGCAGCTTGGGGAACAGCCGAGCACCCCTCCACTTT.

The chain recombines TRBV29-1 with TRBJ2-5; possibly TRBD1 for D (5 bases). V dropped 4 bases and J dropped 4 bases, with 13 bases sitting between them. CDR1 is SQVTM, CDR2 ANQGSEA, per germline. The CDR3 has 13 amino acids. CDR3 sequence (DNA): TGCAGCGTTGGGGTTACTGGGGCAGAGACCCAGTACTTC. This codes for CSVGVTGAETQYF.

The chain uses TRBV7-9 and TRBJ2-5; TRBD2 aligns across 7 bases. CDR3 length equals 14 residues. V was pared by 5 bases and J by 1 base, with 4 bases of the junction left unmatched. CDR1 is SEHNR, CDR2 FQNEAQ, per germline (reference sequence). In DNA form, the CDR3 reads TGTGCCAGCAGCGGGAGGACTAGCCAAGAGACCCAGTACTTC. Amino acids: CASSGRTSQETQYF. Full variable domain (missing parts from reference TRBV7-9 and TRBJ2-5): DTGVSQNPRHKITKRGQNVTFRCDPISEHNRLYWYRQTLGQGPEFLTYFQNEAQLEKSRLLSDRFSAERPKGSFSTLEIQRTEQGDSAMYLCASSGRTSQETQYFGPGTRLLVL.

This clonotype showed up many times. The rearrangement uses TRBV4-1 and TRBJ1-4; D not resolved. Germline CDR1 is MGHRA and CDR2 is YSYEKL. CDR3 length: 14 residues. V was shortened by 8 bases and J by 3 bases, with 13 bases between the two germline ends. The CDR3 sequence: CASRRSGSNEKLFF. In DNA form, the CDR3 reads TGCGCCAGCCGAAGGTCCGGCTCTAATGAAAAACTGTTTTTT.

This clonotype was seen many times. The V call is TRBV10-3, the J call TRBJ1-2; TRBD1 aligns across 8 bases. CDR1 is ENHRY and CDR2 is SYGVKD in the germline V gene. J lost 8 bases, V lost 4 bases, and 6 bases had no gene match. This CDR3 is 13 amino acids long. The CDR3 nucleotides are TGTGCCATCAGTGCCGGGACAGGTAGCGGCTACACCTTC. As protein: CAISAGTGSGYTF.

In its sample, this clonotype was seen once. Relative to the germline gene, one junction end is altered; a read error may explain this. The CDR3 protein is CSAREWAEAFF. The CDR3 DNA follows: TGCAGTGCTAGAGAGTGGGCTGAGGCTTTCTTT. This sequence joins TRBV20-1 and TRBJ1-1; D is uncertain. Germline lookup yields CDR1 DFQATT and CDR2 SNEGSKA (reference sequence). The CDR3 is 11 amino acids.

This clonotype was counted many times. This chain uses TRBV7-2 with TRBJ2-7, with D possibly called TRBD1 or TRBD2 (5 bases each). V was cut by 7 bases and J by 4 bases, with 20 bases left in between. Per germline, CDR1 SGHTA and CDR2 FQGNSA. The CDR3 consists of 15 residues. CDR3 nucleotides: TGTGCCAGCACCCCTTTGCCCGGGGCGACTTACGAGCAGTACTTC. Translated, it gives CASTPLPGATYEQYF.

The V gene is TRBV29-1, the J gene TRBJ1-2; D is possibly TRBD1 (6 bases). CDR1 SQVTM and CDR2 ANQGSEA come from the germline V gene. CDR3 length: 12 residues. The V end lost 4 bases, the J end lost 4 bases, and 10 bases lay between the germline ends. This CDR3 is CSVVDRSYGYTF. The DNA for the CDR3 is TGCAGCGTTGTCGACAGGTCCTATGGCTACACCTTC.